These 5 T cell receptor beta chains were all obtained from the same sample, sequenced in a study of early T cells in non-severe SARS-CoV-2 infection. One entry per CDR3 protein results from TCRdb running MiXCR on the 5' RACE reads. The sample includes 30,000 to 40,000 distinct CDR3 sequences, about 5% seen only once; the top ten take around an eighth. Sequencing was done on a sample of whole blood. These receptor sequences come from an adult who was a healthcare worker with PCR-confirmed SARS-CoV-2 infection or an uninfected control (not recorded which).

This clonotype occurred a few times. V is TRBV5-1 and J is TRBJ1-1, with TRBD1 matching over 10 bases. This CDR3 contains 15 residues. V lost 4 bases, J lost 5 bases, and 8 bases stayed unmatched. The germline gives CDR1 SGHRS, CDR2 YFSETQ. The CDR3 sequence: CASSVTGTGATEAFF. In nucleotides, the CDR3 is TGCGCCAGCAGCGTGACCGGGACAGGGGCAACTGAAGCTTTCTTT.

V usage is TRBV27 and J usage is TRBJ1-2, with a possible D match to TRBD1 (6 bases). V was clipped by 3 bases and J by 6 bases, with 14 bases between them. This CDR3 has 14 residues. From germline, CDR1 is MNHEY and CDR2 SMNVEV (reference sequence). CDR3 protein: CASSFLGQTDGYTF. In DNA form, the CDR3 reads TGTGCCAGCAGTTTCCTGGGACAAACTGATGGCTACACCTTC.

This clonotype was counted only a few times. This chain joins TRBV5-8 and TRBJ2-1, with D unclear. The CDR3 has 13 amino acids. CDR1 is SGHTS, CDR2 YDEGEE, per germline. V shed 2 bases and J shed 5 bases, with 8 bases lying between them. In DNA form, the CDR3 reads TGTGCCAGCAGCTTTGGCGGCAACAATGAGCAGTTCTTC. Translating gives CASSFGGNNEQFF.

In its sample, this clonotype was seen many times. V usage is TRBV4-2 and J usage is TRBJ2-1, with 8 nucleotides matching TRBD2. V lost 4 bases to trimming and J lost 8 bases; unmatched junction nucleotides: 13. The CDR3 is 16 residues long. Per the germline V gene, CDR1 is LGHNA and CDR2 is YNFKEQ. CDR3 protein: CASSPQWRGVGDEQFF. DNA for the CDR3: TGTGCCAGCAGCCCTCAGTGGCGGGGGGTCGGAGATGAGCAGTTCTTC.

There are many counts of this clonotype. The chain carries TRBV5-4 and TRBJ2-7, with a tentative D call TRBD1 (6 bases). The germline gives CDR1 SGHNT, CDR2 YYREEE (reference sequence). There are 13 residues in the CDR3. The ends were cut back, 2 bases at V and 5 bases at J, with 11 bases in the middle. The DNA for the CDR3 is TGTGCCAGCAGCTTCCCAGGGGACAACGAGCAGTACTTC. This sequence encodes CASSFPGDNEQYF.